Only a few counts were recorded for the clone carrying this TCR beta chain. This CDR3 spans 15 amino acids. Looked up from germline, CDR1 is MNHEY and CDR2 is SVGAGI. Specified time point: healthy volunteer bleed at 2 weeks. Researchers extracted total RNA from unfractionated whole blood. TCRdb re-called the RACE reads with MiXCR, one entry per CDR3 protein. The profile shows 30,000 or so distinct CDR3 sequences, around 7.4% of them singletons. The data belong to a study of human T cells and chemical hapten exposure. This TCR was recovered from a human donor in good health. Some clones in this sample may be carry-over from other donors' samples. V gene TRBV6-5 combines with J gene TRBJ1-3; TRBD1 aligns across 10 bases. Sequenced: whole blood. CDR3 DNA sequence: TGTGCTAGCCGGACAGGGGGTATACGTGGAAACACCATATATTTT. Translating it yields CASRTGGIRGNTIYF.